Listed below are T cell receptor beta chains from one sample, sequenced in a study of T cell responses to AZD1222 COVID-19 vaccine. Produced via immunoSEQ multiplex PCR; TCRdb's table is partial and in-frame only. The table lists some 120,000 clones, about 87% of them singletons. The starting material was peripheral blood, obtained on day 0 of AZD1222 vaccination. These receptors originate from an adult in good health. CDR3s leave out the opening cysteine and the closing phenylalanine or tryptophan. Fields, in order: J gene, V gene, D gene, CDR3 protein. A D gene is named only where the DNA matches it firmly.

TRBJ1-1 TRBV6-1 - ASSEGTVNTEAF
TRBJ2-5 TRBV3-1/TRBV3-2 - ASSQVPQETQY
TRBJ1-5 TRBV27 - ASSWSNQPQH
TRBJ1-2 TRBV18 - ASSPLETGFYGYT
TRBJ1-1 TRBV28 TRBD1 ASSPTGEEAF
TRBJ2-4 TRBV10-3 - AISESPARGAKNIQY
TRBJ2-7 TRBV10-3 - AIGTGDTYEQY
TRBJ1-2 TRBV18 - ASSLGGLNYGYT
TRBJ1-4 TRBV27 - ASSIIGAADEKLF
TRBJ1-3 TRBV9 - ASSVELFSSGNTIY
TRBJ2-7 TRBV28 TRBD1 ASSARSGTGGYEQY
TRBJ2-3 TRBV7-9 - ASSLGAGDSTDTQY
TRBJ2-1 TRBV3-1/TRBV3-2 TRBD2 ASSPLTGGPNEQF
TRBJ1-4 TRBV10-1 - ASSPQGRANEKLF
TRBJ1-6 TRBV4-3 - ASSQGLRPLH
TRBJ2-7 TRBV5-5 - ASSWTVRLEQY
TRBJ1-3 TRBV19 - ASSTTGIHTIY
TRBJ2-5 TRBV3-1/TRBV3-2 - ASSPPGTDEETQY
TRBJ2-3 TRBV13 TRBD2 ASSRASGSTDTQY
TRBJ1-1 TRBV28 - ASSSVLNTEAF
TRBJ2-7 TRBV7-9 - ASSLAPGLNHYEQY
TRBJ2-7 TRBV27 TRBD2 ASSFQAGGSYEQY
TRBJ2-1 TRBV4-2 TRBD2 ASSRRLAEGNSYNEQF
TRBJ2-2 TRBV15 - ATSRDRPGELF
TRBJ1-2 TRBV11-2 - ASSLDGTGVLDGYT
TRBJ2-4 TRBV14 TRBD2 ASSQVLAGGVLDKNIQY
TRBJ1-1 TRBV6-5 - ASSYQASYTEAF
TRBJ2-1 TRBV30 - AGKGPYNEQF
TRBJ1-5 TRBV28 - ASSLTNQPQH
TRBJ2-3 TRBV19 - ASSIDRTGPPADTQY
TRBJ1-2 TRBV6-6 - ASGVGPNYGYT
TRBJ2-7 TRBV7-2 - ASSPAGGYEQY
TRBJ1-1 TRBV5-6 - ASSLALGTGNTEAF
TRBJ2-7 TRBV27 TRBD1 ASSLGGPGTGAYEQY
TRBJ1-1 TRBV29-1 TRBD1 SVEVPDRTEGAF
TRBJ2-1 TRBV9 TRBD1 ASSARTGGNEQF
TRBJ2-7 TRBV28 - ASSQGVYEQY
TRBJ2-7 TRBV27 - ASRGAGSYEQY